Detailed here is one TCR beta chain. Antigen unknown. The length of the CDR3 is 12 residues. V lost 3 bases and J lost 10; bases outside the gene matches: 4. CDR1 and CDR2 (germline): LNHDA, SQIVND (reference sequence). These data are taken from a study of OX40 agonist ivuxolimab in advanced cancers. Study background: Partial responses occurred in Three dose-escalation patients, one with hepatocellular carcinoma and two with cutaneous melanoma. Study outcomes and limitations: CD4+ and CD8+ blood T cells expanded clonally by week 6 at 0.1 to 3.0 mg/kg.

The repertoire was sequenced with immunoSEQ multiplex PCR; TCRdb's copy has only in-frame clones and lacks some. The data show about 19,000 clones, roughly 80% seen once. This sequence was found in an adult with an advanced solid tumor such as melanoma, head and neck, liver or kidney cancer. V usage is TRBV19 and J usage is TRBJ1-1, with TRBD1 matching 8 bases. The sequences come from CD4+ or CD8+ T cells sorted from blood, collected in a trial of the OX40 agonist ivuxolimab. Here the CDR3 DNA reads TGTGCCAGTAGTATGCAGGGGGCTAGAGCTTTCTTT. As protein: CASSMQGARAFF.